A single sample is the source of the 26 T cell receptor beta chains below, sequenced in a study of cytomegalovirus exposure and HLA in healthy donors (TCRdb year 2017). Library construction relied on the immunoSEQ multiplex PCR assay. The multiplex PCR relied on a mix of 60 forward primers for TCR Vbeta segments and 13 reverse primers for TCR Jbeta segments. The immuneACCESS repertoire file appears here via TCRdb, limited to in-frame rearrangements. These files lack a portion of the clones; in checked studies, under half of the deficit traces to unresolved V genes, and the cause of the others is not known. This sample's table has entries for approximately 82,000 clones. Roughly 1.5% of the sample rests with the top ten. Sample: PBMCs. The receptor source for this set is a woman in her sixties in good health and CMV-seronegative.

The chain joins TRBV19 to TRBJ2-2; TRBD2 agrees at 13 bases. Germline CDR1 LNHDA, CDR2 SQIVND (reference sequence). The length of the CDR3 is 19 residues. V shed 10 bases and J 0 bases; nucleotides not matched to a gene: 14. This chain's CDR3 is CATATQPGLAGPNTGELFF. CDR3 nucleotide sequence: TGTGCCACCGCAACCCAGCCGGGACTAGCGGGACCGAACACCGGGGAGCTGTTTTTT.

This rearrangement joins TRBV9 to TRBJ1-3; 9 bases are a match to TRBD1. The germline gives CDR1 SGDLS, CDR2 YYNGEE. The CDR3 is made up of 17 amino acids. V lost 4 bases and J lost 2; bases outside the gene matches: 10. CDR3 amino acids: CASSPGQGFLTGNTIYF. The CDR3 DNA sequence: TGTGCCAGCAGCCCGGGACAGGGATTCCTTACTGGAAACACCATATATTTT.

The chain has TRBV5-1 and TRBJ1-6, with unresolved D. This CDR3 has 16 amino acids. Germline assignment: CDR1 SGHRS and CDR2 YFSETQ. The V gene lost 0 bases and the J gene lost 0 bases, with 7 bases spanning the gap. The CDR3 sequence: CASSLGLSSYNSPLHF. The DNA for the CDR3 is TGCGCCAGCAGCTTGGGTTTGAGCTCCTATAATTCACCCCTCCACTTT.

This chain joins TRBV13 and TRBJ2-6; D not resolved. Germline V gene data show CDR1 as PRHDT and CDR2 as FYEKMQ (reference sequence). Trimming removed 2 bases from V and 1 base from J, with 9 bases in between. CDR3 length equals 16 residues. The CDR3 sequence is CASSLSRYSGANVLTF. As DNA, the CDR3 is TGTGCCAGCAGCTTATCCCGGTATTCTGGGGCCAACGTCCTGACTTTC.

Worth noting for this clone: Other DNA variants within this sample encode the same CDR3. This chain uses TRBV28 with TRBJ2-5, with a tentative D call TRBD2 (6 bases). The CDR3 has 14 amino acids. Trimming took off 1 base at V and 5 bases at J, with 11 bases between the two ends. Germline assignment: CDR1 MDHEN and CDR2 SYDVKM. The CDR3 is CASSLSSEWETQYF. The DNA for the CDR3 is TGTGCCAGCAGTTTATCTAGCGAGTGGGAGACCCAGTACTTC.

The V and J genes are TRBV10-2 and TRBJ1-5; D not resolved. Deletions cut 7 bases from V and 7 bases from J, with 17 bases between. This CDR3 region has 14 residues. Germline values: CDR1 WSHSY, CDR2 SAAADI. CDR3 sequence reads: CASKSGSLRQPQHF. The CDR3 bases are TGCGCCAGCAAATCCGGGTCCCTGCGGCAGCCCCAGCATTTT.

Of note for this clone: The junction departs from germline at one end; a sequencing error may be responsible. The V and J genes are TRBV7-2 and TRBJ1-1; 7 nucleotides align to TRBD1. The germline V gene has CDR1 SGHTA and CDR2 FQGNSA. This CDR3 is built from 14 residues. CDR3 amino acids: CAGSRDSMNTEAFF. In nucleotides, the CDR3 is TGTGCCGGCAGCCGGGACAGCATGAACACTGAAGCTTTCTTT.

This chain links TRBV5-4 with TRBJ2-7, with 7 bases identical to TRBD2. Germline V gene lookup returns CDR1 SGHNT and CDR2 YYREEE (reference sequence). The CDR3 length is 12 residues. The J segment lost 12 bases and the V segment lost 0 bases, leaving 6 bases of the junction unmatched. DNA for the CDR3: TGTGCCAGCAGCTTGGAGGCGGGAGATCGGTACTTC. It yields the protein CASSLEAGDRYF. Variable domain in full (rest from reference TRBV5-4 and TRBJ2-7): ETGVTQSPTHLIKTRGQQVTLRCSSQSGHNTVSWYQQALGQGPQFIFQYYREEENGRGNFPPRFSGLQFPNYSSELNVNALELDDSALYLCASSLEAGDRYFGPGTRLTVT.

The chain combines TRBV11-2 with TRBJ2-7; 9 positions match TRBD1. CDR3 size: 16 residues. Trimming took 5 bases from V and 4 from J; bases not matched to a gene: 12. Germline-derived CDR1 and CDR2 are SGHAT and FQNNGV. In DNA form, the CDR3 reads TGTGCCAGCAGCCCACCTGCCGGGACAGGGATGTACGAGCAGTACTTC. Translation gives CASSPPAGTGMYEQYF.

The chain combines TRBV28 with TRBJ1-3; perhaps TRBD1 as D (5 bases). The CDR3 spans 13 residues. V was pared by 9 bases and J by 2 bases, with 11 bases between. Looked up from germline, CDR1 is MDHEN and CDR2 is SYDVKM. CDR3 residues: CASQGTAGNTIYF. DNA for the CDR3: TGTGCCAGTCAGGGAACGGCTGGAAACACCATATATTTT.

The genes are TRBV7-8 and TRBJ2-1; a weak D match, TRBD2 (5 bases). CDR3 length: 13 amino acids. The V gene's germline CDR1 is SGHVS and CDR2 FQNEAQ. The V end was cut by 3 bases, the J end by 9 bases, with 12 bases between. The CDR3 is CASSFYVAPEQFF. DNA for the CDR3: TGTGCCAGCAGCTTTTACGTAGCGCCTGAGCAGTTCTTC.

The V gene is TRBV28, the J gene TRBJ2-5; TRBD1 aligns across 7 bases. The DNA matches TRBJ2-7 better at its end, which makes the J call doubtful. The germline V gene encodes CDR1 MDHEN and CDR2 SYDVKM. This CDR3 is 14 amino acids long. The CDR3 loop is CASSFRSRGYEQYF. The CDR3 region has the DNA TGTGCCAGCAGTTTTCGATCCAGGGGGTACGAGCAGTACTTC.

V usage is TRBV5-1 and J usage is TRBJ2-2; D call uncertain. CDR1 and CDR2 from the germline V gene are SGHRS and YFSETQ. The CDR3 spans 16 residues. Deletions cut 5 bases from V and 4 bases from J, with 18 bases between. The CDR3 sequence is CASRGARFNVTGELFF. In DNA, the CDR3 is TGCGCCAGCAGGGGCGCTCGGTTTAATGTCACCGGGGAGCTGTTTTTT.

This rearrangement joins TRBV13 to TRBJ2-3, with TRBD1 matching over 7 bases. Germline CDR1 reads PRHDT; CDR2 reads FYEKMQ (reference sequence). V dropped 4 bases and J dropped 1; count of bases not matched to a gene: 5. CDR3 length equals 15 residues. CDR3 sequence reads: CASSSSGGGTDTQYF. In DNA form, the CDR3 reads TGTGCCAGCAGCTCCTCAGGGGGTGGCACAGATACGCAGTATTTT.

This sequence joins TRBV27 and TRBJ2-7, with TRBD1 as a possible D gene (5 bases). V lost 2 bases and J 4 bases, leaving 9 bases between the germline ends. Germline CDR1 reads MNHEY; CDR2 reads SMNVEV (reference sequence). CDR3 size: 13 residues. CDR3 sequence reads: CASSLDQGYEQYF. Here the CDR3 DNA reads TGTGCCAGCAGTTTAGACCAGGGATACGAGCAGTACTTC.

The chain carries TRBV2 and TRBJ2-5; TRBD2 matches 12 bases. Germline CDR1 SNHLY, CDR2 FYNNEI. The CDR3 has 16 residues. Trimming removed 4 bases from V and 4 bases from J; junction bases left unmatched: 7. In DNA form, the CDR3 reads TGTGCCAGCAGTGTATCACCGGGACTAGCGGGAGAGACCCAGTACTTC. The encoded protein is CASSVSPGLAGETQYF.

CDR3 amino acids: CASSLGGEGFSEQYF. CDR3 DNA: TGTGCCAGCAGCTTAGGAGGGGAGGGTTTCTCCGAGCAGTACTTC. The chain has TRBV7-2 and TRBJ2-7, with 7 bases identical to TRBD2. V lost 1 base, J lost 6 bases, and 9 bases stayed unmatched. The germline V gene encodes CDR1 SGHTA and CDR2 FQGNSA. The CDR3 totals 15 residues. Full variable domain (rest looked up from reference TRBV7-2 and TRBJ2-7): GAGVSQSPSNKVTEKGKDVELRCDPISGHTALYWYRQSLGQGLEFLIYFQGNSAPDKSGLPSDRFSAERTGGSVSTLTIQRTQQEDSAVYLCASSLGGEGFSEQYFGPGTRLTVT.

Note on this clone: The same CDR3 also results from other DNA sequences found in this sample. The chain combines TRBV28 with TRBJ1-4; no clear D gene. The CDR3 spans 13 residues. V lost 7 bases, J lost 0 bases, and 6 bases lay in between. Germline CDR1 reads MDHEN; CDR2 reads SYDVKM. The chain's CDR3 is CASTRTTNEKLFF. CDR3 coding DNA: TGTGCCAGCACCAGAACAACTAATGAAAAACTGTTTTTT.

The J gene is TRBJ2-7, the V gene TRBV12-2; TRBD2 was called by the table and not checked on the DNA. TRBV12-2 is given as a pseudogene. The CDR3 has 14 residues. CDR3 protein: CASRLGLSPYEQYF. The CDR3 bases are TGTGCAAGTCGCCTAGGACTGAGCCCCTACGAGCAGTACTTC.

The chain is built from TRBV27 and TRBJ2-7, with D possibly matching TRBD2 (5 bases). Looked up from germline, CDR1 is MNHEY and CDR2 is SMNVEV (reference sequence). The CDR3 runs 14 residues. V was pared by 2 bases and J by 2 bases, with 10 bases between. CDR3 sequence: CASSLRGKTYEQYF. The CDR3 DNA sequence: TGTGCCAGCAGTTTAAGAGGGAAAACCTACGAGCAGTACTTC.

This chain links TRBV28 with TRBJ1-1; 10 bases match TRBD1. Germline values: CDR1 MDHEN, CDR2 SYDVKM. The CDR3 has 14 residues. J gave up 4 bases and V 8 bases, and 7 bases lay outside the gene matches. The CDR3 coding sequence is TGTGCCAGCCGCCCGGGACAGGGGATCACTGAAGCTTTCTTT. Encoded protein: CASRPGQGITEAFF.

This chain joins TRBV5-1 and TRBJ2-2, with D possibly being TRBD2 (5 bases). This CDR3 comprises 16 residues. Between the trimmed V and J ends, which lost 1 base and 7 bases, there was a span of 17 bases. Germline CDR1 reads SGHRS; CDR2 reads YFSETQ. CDR3 DNA sequence: TGCGCCAGCAGCTTGTATCTAGCCAACCACGACGGGGAGCTGTTTTTT. It is translated as CASSLYLANHDGELFF.

The rearrangement uses TRBV7-3 and TRBJ2-1; 9 bases are a match to TRBD1. Germline lookup yields CDR1 SGHTA and CDR2 FQGTGA. CDR3 size: 14 residues. Losses at the gene ends were 4 bases for V and 6 bases for J; bases not matched to a gene: 4. CDR3 DNA sequence: TGTGCCAGCAGCTCAGTGGACAGGGGCAATGAGCAGTTCTTC. Residues: CASSSVDRGNEQFF.

The V and J genes are TRBV28 and TRBJ1-4; D gene uncertain. The CDR3 is 16 amino acids. Germline CDR1 reads MDHEN; CDR2 reads SYDVKM. V lost 3 bases and J 4 bases, leaving 15 bases between the germline ends. The CDR3 region is CASSFARNSFNEKLFF. Written as DNA, the CDR3 is TGTGCCAGCAGTTTCGCCAGAAATTCATTTAATGAAAAACTGTTTTTT. Full variable domain (remainder filled in from reference TRBV28 and TRBJ1-4): DVKVTQSSRYLVKRTGEKVFLECVQDMDHENMFWYRQDPGLGLRLIYFSYDVKMKEKGDIPEGYSVSREKKERFSLILESASTNQTSMYLCASSFARNSFNEKLFFGSGTQLSVL.

The chain is built from TRBV6-5 and TRBJ2-7; D perhaps matches TRBD1 (5 bases). Germline V gene lookup returns CDR1 MNHEY and CDR2 SVGAGI. V shed 2 bases and J shed 4 bases, with 12 bases lying between them. CDR3 length: 14 amino acids. CDR3 in DNA: TGTGCCAGCAGTTACGACACAGGTCCTTACGAGCAGTACTTC. As protein: CASSYDTGPYEQYF.

The chain is built from TRBV5-5 and TRBJ2-5; 7 nucleotides match TRBD1. Germline V CDR1 and CDR2: SGHKS, YYEKEE (reference sequence). With 0 bases clipped from V and 4 bases from J, the junction kept 9 bases outside the gene matches. The CDR3 covers 16 residues. For the CDR3, the DNA is TGTGCCAGCAGCTTGGGCGCCTCGACAGGGAGAGAGACCCAGTACTTC. It yields the protein CASSLGASTGRETQYF. The full variable domain, its missing parts supplied by reference TRBV5-5 and TRBJ2-5, is DAGVTQSPTHLIKTRGQQVTLRCSPISGHKSVSWYQQVLGQGPQFIFQYYEKEERGRGNFPDRFSARQFPNYSSELNVNALLLGDSALYLCASSLGASTGRETQYFGPGTRLLVL.